This T cell receptor beta chain was sequenced during a study of blood T cell repertoires in COVID-19. Study summary: The analysed material was cDNA or gDNA that came from T cells, B-cell-depleted T cells, or PBMCs.

Trimming took 3 bases from V and 1 from J; bases not matched to a gene: 11. This CDR3 contains 17 residues. Germline CDR1 reads MNHEY; CDR2 reads SMNVEV (reference sequence). Produced via immunoSEQ multiplex PCR; TCRdb's table is partial and in-frame only. The table records around 300,000 clones, about 87% of them present only once. This TCR came from a woman between 50 and 59 years old with COVID-19, enrolled during active disease. Source material: peripheral blood. The V gene is TRBV27, the J gene TRBJ1-1; 7 nucleotides line up with TRBD1. The CDR3 sequence is CASSFLSRGLRNTEAFF. CDR3 sequence (DNA): TGTGCCAGCAGTTTTTTATCTAGGGGGCTAAGGAACACTGAAGCTTTCTTT.